This TCR beta chain derives from a study of T cell changes during pregnancy in multiple sclerosis. Sequenced by immunoSEQ multiplex PCR; TCRdb stores in-frame clones only, minus some. Among approximately 32,000 clones listed, roughly 89% were seen once. The table lists this clone with a count of one. This CDR3 has 15 amino acids. CDR1 is MNHEY, CDR2 SMNVEV, per germline (reference sequence). V was shortened by 4 bases and J by 0 bases, with 10 bases between the two germline ends. The chain couples TRBV27 to TRBJ1-5; a possible D gene is TRBD1 (5 bases). This TCR came from a female donor with multiple sclerosis, enrolled in a pregnancy study. The source material was CD8+ T cells from peripheral blood mononuclear cells, sampled in the second trimester of pregnancy. The CDR3 reads CASSSRQNSNQPQHF. CDR3 in DNA: TGTGCCAGCAGTTCGAGACAGAATAGCAATCAGCCCCAGCATTTT.